This T cell receptor (beta chain) was recovered during a study of a mutant IDH1 vaccine in newly diagnosed glioma. Study-level points and caveats: It seemed that pseudoprogression was not linked to changes in the top peripheral T cell clonotypes.

Regarding this clone: The antigen remains unidentified.

The CDR3 is made up of 15 amino acids. With V trimmed by 8 bases and J by 4 bases, 7 bases remained unmatched. Germline CDR1 LNHDA, CDR2 SQIVND (reference sequence). The repertoire was sequenced with immunoSEQ multiplex PCR; TCRdb's copy has only in-frame clones and lacks some. In the table there are roughly 48,000 clones, roughly nine tenths of which are singletons. As to time point: week 11, during vaccination. Doses consisted of 300 ug of mutant IDH1 20-mer peptide each, paired with topical imiquimod. This receptor was identified in a man aged 50 to 59 with glioma. Sequencing was performed on PBMCs, taken from a glioma patient whose treatment included an IDH1 peptide vaccine. The gene calls are TRBV19 and TRBJ1-4; 10 bases line up with TRBD1. DNA for the CDR3: TGTGCCAGTCGGCTGGACAGGGGGATTAATGAAAAACTGTTTTTT. This translates into CASRLDRGINEKLFF.